Below, 2 T cell receptor beta chains from the same sample are listed, as sequenced in a study of CD8+ T cells in alopecia areata. TCR sequencing used cDNA made by reverse transcription of extracted RNA. The table came from immunoSEQ multiplex PCR; TCRdb's copy has only in-frame clones and leaves some out. The sample holds 150,000 to 200,000 clones, about 60% seen once. Source: CD4+ T cells sorted from blood, taken at week 0. The receptors stem from a human donor with alopecia areata.

The chain's CDR3 is CASTGTRNEQYF. In DNA, the CDR3 is TGTGCCAGCACAGGGACGAGGAACGAGCAGTACTTC. V and J are TRBV2 and TRBJ2-7, with D tentatively TRBD1 or TRBD2 (5 bases each). The ends were cut back, 7 bases at V and 5 bases at J, with 12 bases in the middle. This CDR3 is built from 12 residues. From germline, CDR1 is SNHLY and CDR2 FYNNEI.

This clone was observed a few times. The chain uses TRBV30 and TRBJ2-2; D might be TRBD1 or TRBD2, each matching 5 bases. Germline CDR1 reads GTSNPN; CDR2 reads SVGIG (reference sequence). The CDR3 length is 14 residues. V was pared by 4 bases and J by 0 bases, with 9 bases between. As DNA, the CDR3 is TGTGCCTGGATGCAGGGACCGAACACCGGGGAGCTGTTTTTT. It specifies CAWMQGPNTGELFF.